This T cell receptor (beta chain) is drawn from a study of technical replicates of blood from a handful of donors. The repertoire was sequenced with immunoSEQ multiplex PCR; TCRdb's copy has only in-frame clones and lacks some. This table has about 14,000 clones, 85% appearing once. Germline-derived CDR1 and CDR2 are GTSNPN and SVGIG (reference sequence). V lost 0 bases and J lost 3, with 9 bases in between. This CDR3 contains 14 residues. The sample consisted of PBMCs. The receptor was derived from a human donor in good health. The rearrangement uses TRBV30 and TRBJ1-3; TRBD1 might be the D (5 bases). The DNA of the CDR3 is TGTGCCTGGAGTGTAGACAGCAATGGAAACACCATATATTTT. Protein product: CAWSVDSNGNTIYF.